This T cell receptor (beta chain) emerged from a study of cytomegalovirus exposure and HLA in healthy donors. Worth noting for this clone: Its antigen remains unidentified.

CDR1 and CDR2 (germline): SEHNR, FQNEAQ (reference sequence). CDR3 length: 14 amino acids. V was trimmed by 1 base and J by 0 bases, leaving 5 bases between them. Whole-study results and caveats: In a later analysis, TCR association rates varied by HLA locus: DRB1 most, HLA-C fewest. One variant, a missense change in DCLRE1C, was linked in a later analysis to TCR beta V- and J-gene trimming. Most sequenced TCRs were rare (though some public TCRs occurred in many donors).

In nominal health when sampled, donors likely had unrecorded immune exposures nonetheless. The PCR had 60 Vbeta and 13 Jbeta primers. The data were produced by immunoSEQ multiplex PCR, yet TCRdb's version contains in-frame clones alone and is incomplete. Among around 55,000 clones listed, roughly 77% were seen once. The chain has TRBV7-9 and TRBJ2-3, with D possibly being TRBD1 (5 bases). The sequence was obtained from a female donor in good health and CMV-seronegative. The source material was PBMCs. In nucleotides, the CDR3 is TGTGCCAGCAGCTTAGACAGGAGCACAGATACGCAGTATTTT. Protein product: CASSLDRSTDTQYF.